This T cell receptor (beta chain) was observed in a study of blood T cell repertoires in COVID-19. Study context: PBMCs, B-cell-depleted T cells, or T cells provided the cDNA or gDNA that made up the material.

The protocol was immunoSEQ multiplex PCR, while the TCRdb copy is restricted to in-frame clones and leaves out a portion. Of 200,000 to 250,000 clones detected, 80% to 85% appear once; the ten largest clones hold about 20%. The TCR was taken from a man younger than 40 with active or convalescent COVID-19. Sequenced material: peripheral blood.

The CDR3 here is CASSLGDRIYGYTF. The CDR3 bases are TGCGCCAGCAGCTTGGGAGACAGGATCTATGGCTACACCTTC. This rearrangement joins TRBV5-1 to TRBJ1-2, with D possibly being TRBD1 (6 bases). CDR1 and CDR2 from the germline V gene are SGHRS and YFSETQ. The CDR3 has 14 amino acids. V shed 0 bases and J shed 4 bases, with 10 bases lying between them.